The source of this T cell receptor beta chain is a study of blood T cell repertoires in COVID-19 (dated by TCRdb to about 2020). About the full investigation: Collaborator samples came from the United States, Italy and Spain and covered acute and convalescent phases of COVID-19. The sample metadata nearly always contained a de-identified subject ID, COVID-19 status, age in years and sex. The dataset comprised deeply sampled blood TCRbeta repertoires from subjects exposed to, actively infected with, or recovered from COVID-19. The material from the prospective study consisted of cDNA or gDNA derived from T cells, B-cell-depleted T cells, or PBMCs. Where HLA class I and class II types were available, the types were taken from metadata supplied by the sample provider, not from assay-based typing. The repertoires were made available in a free public database intended to serve as a resource for research on the immune response to SARS-CoV-2. The samples were drawn from the first 160 participants of the ongoing ImmuneRACE study and from some 1,300 subjects provided by 6 global collaborators.

Participants in the prospective study were aged about 18 to 90 years, lived in 20 to 30 United States geographic areas, and enrolled through a virtual design. To assign participants to cohorts, the prospective study relied on clinical history that participants themselves reported in a screening survey and a study questionnaire. ImmuneRACE Cohort 3 recovered participants were defined by two consecutive negative NP/OP PCR tests, healthcare professional clearance, or symptom resolution. Mobile phlebotomists in the prospective study collected whole blood, serum and a nasopharyngeal or oropharyngeal swab from every participant. Prospective study participants could optionally give additional blood draws and questionnaires over an approximately two-month period. Before DNA extraction, prospective study blood samples were shipped either frozen or at room temperature. There are 15 amino acids in the CDR3, from cysteine to phenylalanine inclusive. The CDR3 DNA has 45 bases and is translated from base 1. The germline V gene supplies CDR1 ENHRY and CDR2 SYGVKD. At the junction V is shortened by 0 bases and J by 7 bases; bases outside the gene matches: 4.

General findings and caveats noted by the study authors: Clinical and demographic metadata were provided uncurated, with the amount varying by source and participant.

This clone was observed once. The antigen it binds to is not known. No base quality values were provided; no much bigger clone lies one nucleotide off. The immunoSEQ Assay, a bias-controlled multiplex PCR, was used to amplify TCRbeta CDR3 regions from genomic DNA. In the authors' own workflow: The number of nucleated cells in each sample was estimated from the amplification of reference gene primers within the assay. To quantify the absolute abundance of each unique TCRbeta CDR3 rearrangement, sequence reads were collapsed and filtered. Productive Simpson clonality was computed per sample as the square root of Simpson's diversity index over productive rearrangements. The source is immuneACCESS, and TCRdb retained only in-frame sequences with V and J called. Part of the clones is not carried over; for the studies checked, unresolved V genes explain less than half of this, and the remainder is unexplained. V and J calls and clone size are copied from that table; D and trimming were computed from the DNA. The sample data list fewer than 200,000 clones, and more than 80% of these were observed just once. The top ten clones comprise 9.5% to 15% of the sample.

Recombination connected TRBV10-3 to TRBJ2-1; TRBD2 aligns with 9 central bases. The receptor was isolated from a man aged 50-60 years who had recovered from COVID-19. Material: PBMCs or T cells enriched from blood (not recorded which). The CDR3 protein is CAISESGSGGNEQFF. The DNA sequence is given as TGTGCCATCAGTGAGTCTGGTAGCGGGGGAAATGAGCAGTTCTTC.